A selection of T cell receptor beta chains follows, all from one sample in a study of T cell changes during pregnancy in multiple sclerosis. Assay: immunoSEQ multiplex PCR; the TCRdb copy retains only in-frame clones and omits some. The sample shows some 80,000 clones, around 90% of them seen only once. This material consisted of peripheral blood, taken before pregnancy. These receptors were taken from a female donor with multiple sclerosis, enrolled in a pregnancy study. CDR3s include the opening cysteine and the closing phenylalanine or tryptophan. The D gene is left open where the match is weak. Some rows mark clone size as missing; the rest say once, few, many or name a class of expanded clone.

j_call | clone_size | v_call | d_call | cdr3_aa | cdr3_nt
TRBJ1-2 | . | TRBV25-1 | . | CASSEGGGVGGYTF | TGTGCCAGCAGTGAAGGGGGGGGAGTGGGTGGCTACACCTTC
TRBJ2-1 | . | TRBV9 | . | CASSSQIEQFF | TGTGCCAGCAGCTCACAAATCGAGCAGTTCTTC
TRBJ2-7 | . | TRBV5-5 | TRBD1 | CASSFWDSDYEQYF | TGTGCCAGCAGCTTCTGGGACAGTGACTACGAGCAGTACTTC
TRBJ2-5 | . | TRBV7-2 | TRBD1 | CASSRDRGRVETQYF | TGTGCCAGCAGCCGGGACAGGGGGCGCGTGGAGACCCAGTACTTC
TRBJ2-5 | . | TRBV5-1 | . | CATRETQYF | TGCGCCACCCGGGAGACCCAGTACTTC
TRBJ1-1 | . | TRBV2 | . | CASSWTDGSPEAFF | TGTGCCAGCAGTTGGACAGACGGAAGCCCTGAAGCTTTCTTT
TRBJ1-6 | . | TRBV2 | TRBD1 | CASTRRTGPSPLHF | TGTGCCAGCACGAGACGGACAGGGCCATCACCCCTCCACTTT
TRBJ2-7 | . | TRBV5-5 | . | CASSGDISYEQYF | TGTGCCAGCAGCGGGGACATCTCCTACGAGCAGTACTTC
TRBJ2-5 | . | TRBV25-1 | . | CASSEGGRPATQYF | TGTGCCAGCAGTGAAGGGGGCAGACCCGCGACCCAGTACTTC
TRBJ1-2 | . | TRBV5-6 | TRBD1 | CASSPDRSSNYGYTF | TGTGCCAGCAGCCCGGACAGGTCTTCGAACTATGGCTACACCTTC
TRBJ2-5 | . | TRBV11-2 | TRBD2 | CASSFLTSGETQYF | TGTGCCAGCAGCTTCCTGACTAGCGGGGAGACCCAGTACTTC
TRBJ2-7 | . | TRBV29-1 | TRBD2 | CSVVERGFEQYF | TGCAGCGTGGTGGAGCGGGGTTTCGAGCAGTACTTC
TRBJ2-1 | . | TRBV18 | TRBD1 | CASSLTGALSYNEQFF | TGTGCCAGCTCACTCACAGGGGCACTCTCCTACAATGAGCAGTTCTTC
TRBJ2-7 | . | TRBV27 | . | CASSLGHISSYEQYF | TGTGCCAGCAGTTTAGGACACATTTCTTCCTACGAGCAGTACTTC
TRBJ2-7 | once | TRBV29-1 | TRBD1 | CSVEGSRDRGRYEQYF | TGCAGCGTTGAAGGAAGCCGGGACAGGGGACGCTACGAGCAGTACTTC
TRBJ2-1 | . | TRBV11-3 | . | CASAPRAGSNEQFF | TGTGCCAGCGCACCCAGGGCAGGTTCCAATGAGCAGTTCTTC
TRBJ2-3 | . | TRBV18 | . | CASSPVPSTDTQYF | TGTGCCAGCTCACCCGTTCCCAGCACAGATACGCAGTATTTT
TRBJ2-6 | . | TRBV7-3 | . | CASSPYAPVPGANVLTF | TGTGCCAGCAGTCCCTACGCCCCTGTCCCTGGGGCCAACGTCCTGACTTTC
TRBJ1-2 | . | TRBV5-1 | TRBD1 | CASSRDRGQSYTF | TGCGCCAGCAGCCGGGACAGGGGGCAGAGCTACACCTTC
TRBJ1-1 | . | TRBV4-1 | . | CASKSGNTEAFF | TGCGCCAGCAAATCAGGGAACACTGAAGCTTTCTTT
TRBJ1-4 | . | TRBV9 | TRBD1 | CASSGGTGEKTEKLFF | TGTGCCAGCAGCGGCGGGACAGGGGAGAAGACTGAAAAACTGTTTTTT
TRBJ1-2 | . | TRBV5-1 | . | CASSLDSNYGYTF | TGCGCCAGCAGTCTCGACAGTAACTATGGCTACACCTTC
TRBJ1-2 | . | TRBV14 | . | CASSLGGDGYTF | TGTGCCAGCAGCCTGGGAGGGGATGGCTACACCTTC
TRBJ1-4 | . | TRBV6-5 | TRBD1 | CASSLDRVRLFF | TGTGCCAGCAGCCTCGACAGGGTCAGACTGTTTTTT
TRBJ2-2 | . | TRBV6-6 | TRBD1 | CASRQTGGAAAGELFF | TGTGCCAGCAGACAAACAGGGGGCGCGGCGGCCGGGGAGCTGTTTTTT
TRBJ2-1 | . | TRBV9 | . | CASSRLQGTNEQFF | TGTGCCAGCAGCCGGCTCCAGGGTACCAATGAGCAGTTCTTC